The rows below give T cell receptor beta chains drawn from one sample of a study of cytomegalovirus exposure and HLA in healthy donors. Clones were sequenced by immunoSEQ multiplex PCR, and TCRdb holds only the in-frame ones, with some missing. The profile shows 110,000 or so clones, 67% of them singletons. The sample comprised PBMCs. The receptors were gathered from a man between 18 and 29 years old in good health and CMV-seropositive. Each CDR3 is given with its conserved first and last residue. Fields, in order: clone size, J gene, V gene, D gene, CDR3 protein, CDR3 DNA. A D gene is named only where the DNA matches it firmly. Rows give clone size only sometimes, using once, few, many, or a class for an expanded clone.

>.|TRBJ1-6|TRBV27|TRBD1
CASRTGQGARGSYNSPLHF
TGTGCCAGTCGAACGGGACAGGGGGCTCGGGGGTCCTATAATTCACCCCTCCACTTT
>.|TRBJ1-1|TRBV6-5|.
CASRRGTSTEAFF
TGTGCCAGCCGGCGGGGGACAAGTACTGAAGCTTTCTTT
>.|TRBJ2-1|TRBV27|.
CASSLRVDGEQFF
TGTGCCAGCAGTTTACGGGTTGACGGTGAGCAGTTCTTC
>.|TRBJ1-3|TRBV7-9|.
CASSLAGPGNTIYF
TGTGCCAGCAGCTTGGCAGGGCCTGGAAACACCATATATTTT
>.|TRBJ1-6|TRBV10-2|.
CASSTVSLGWNSPLHF
TGCGCCAGCAGCACAGTTTCCCTCGGTTGGAATTCACCCCTCCACTTT
>.|TRBJ2-5|TRBV25-1|TRBD2
CVSSDRTSGQETQYF
TGTGTCAGCAGTGACCGCACTAGCGGGCAAGAGACCCAGTACTTC
>.|TRBJ1-2|TRBV6-6|TRBD1
CASRPGTDGYTF
TGTGCCAGCAGACCTGGGACAGATGGCTACACCTTC
>once|TRBJ1-2|TRBV5-1|.
CASSQPQGLGYTF
TGCGCCAGCAGCCAACCCCAGGGGTTAGGCTACACCTTC
>few|TRBJ2-2|TRBV11-3|TRBD2
CASSLSLTGLAHTGELFF
TGTGCCAGCAGCTTATCTTTAACGGGACTAGCGCACACCGGGGAGCTGTTTTTT
>.|TRBJ2-7|TRBV29-1|.
CSVRTAGYEQYF
TGCAGCGTGAGGACAGCCGGCTACGAGCAGTACTTC
>.|TRBJ1-1|TRBV7-9|.
CASSVLAANSEAFF
TGTGCCAGCAGCGTCCTCGCGGCGAACTCTGAAGCTTTCTTT
>.|TRBJ2-4|TRBV28|.
CASSWGGTEGIQYF
TGTGCCAGCAGTTGGGGCGGGACAGAAGGCATTCAGTACTTC
>.|TRBJ1-6|TRBV19|.
CASSTTEEWSPLHF
TGTGCCAGTAGTACGACAGAAGAATGGTCACCCCTCCACTTT
>few|TRBJ2-2|TRBV6-5|.
CASSSPGGELFF
TGTGCCAGCAGTTCGCCCGGCGGGGAGCTGTTTTTT
>.|TRBJ1-5|TRBV28|.
CASSLVQYSNQPQHF
TGTGCCAGCAGTTTAGTTCAGTATAGCAATCAGCCCCAGCATTTT
>.|TRBJ1-1|TRBV18|TRBD1
CASSPGQGVMNTEAFF
TGTGCCAGCTCACCAGGACAGGGGGTTATGAACACTGAAGCTTTCTTT
>.|TRBJ1-6|TRBV6-1|.
CASSESPGDNSPLHF
TGTGCCAGCAGTGAATCACCGGGAGATAATTCACCCCTCCACTTT
>.|TRBJ1-5|TRBV18|TRBD1
CASSPSGTENQPQHF
TGTGCCAGCTCACCTTCCGGGACAGAGAATCAGCCCCAGCATTTT
>.|TRBJ1-6|TRBV27|.
CASSLSPGPYNSPLHF
TGTGCCAGCAGTTTATCGCCAGGGCCTTATAATTCACCCCTCCACTTT
>.|TRBJ1-2|TRBV6-6|.
CASSPTGANYGYTF
TGTGCCAGCAGCCCCACCGGGGCTAACTATGGCTACACCTTC
>once|TRBJ2-2|TRBV27|TRBD2
CASRLAGAPTGELFF
TGTGCCAGCCGGCTAGCGGGGGCACCCACCGGGGAGCTGTTTTTT
>.|TRBJ2-7|TRBV21-1|.
CASSKEWEGHSSYEQYF
TGTGCCAGCAGCAAAGAATGGGAGGGTCATAGCTCCTACGAGCAGTACTTC
>.|TRBJ2-4|TRBV4-1|.
CASSQDLVGGKNIQYF
TGCGCCAGCAGCCAAGATCTTGTCGGGGGCAAAAACATTCAGTACTTC
>once|TRBJ2-7|TRBV11-3|.
CASSSSGRQGDNEQYF
TGTGCCAGCAGCTCGTCCGGGAGACAGGGTGACAACGAGCAGTACTTC
>.|TRBJ2-3|TRBV9|TRBD2
CASSEPGLAGGRGTQYF
TGTGCCAGCAGCGAGCCGGGACTAGCGGGGGGACGCGGTACGCAGTATTTT
>.|TRBJ2-7|TRBV5-1|.
CASSQRDGREQYF
TGCGCCAGCTCCCAACGGGATGGGAGAGAGCAGTACTTC
>.|TRBJ1-2|TRBV2|TRBD1
CAGAGGVGYGYTF
TGTGCCGGGGCAGGGGGCGTCGGCTATGGCTACACCTTC
>.|TRBJ1-4|TRBV2|.
CASSRTAQIEKLFF
TGTGCCAGCAGTCGGACAGCCCAAATTGAAAAACTGTTTTTT
>few|TRBJ1-1|TRBV11-3|TRBD1
CASSPTGLNTEAFF
TGTGCCAGCAGCCCGACAGGGCTGAACACTGAAGCTTTCTTT
>.|TRBJ2-5|TRBV6-1|TRBD2
CASSAPERGRQETQYF
TGTGCCAGCAGTGCCCCAGAGCGGGGGCGTCAGGAGACCCAGTACTTC
>.|TRBJ1-5|TRBV2|.
CASGRSGVQPQHF
TGTGCCAGCGGTCGGTCAGGGGTTCAGCCCCAGCATTTT
>.|TRBJ1-4|TRBV28|TRBD1
CASSLGGTGKKLFF
TGTGCCAGCAGTTTAGGGGGGACAGGGAAAAAACTGTTTTTT
>.|TRBJ1-2|TRBV29-1|.
CSVEGGGGRGYTF
TGCAGCGTCGAGGGGGGGGGCGGTCGTGGCTACACCTTC
>.|TRBJ2-3|TRBV9|.
CASSLALVPRDTQYF
TGTGCCAGCAGCCTAGCCCTAGTCCCCCGGGATACGCAGTATTTT
>few|TRBJ2-3|TRBV5-1|.
CASSLSSYSGDTQYF
TGCGCCAGCAGCTTGAGCAGCTATTCGGGAGATACGCAGTATTTT
>.|TRBJ2-6|TRBV5-6|.
CASSETTQLSYRGANVLTF
TGTGCCAGCAGCGAGACTACTCAGCTATCGTATCGTGGGGCCAACGTCCTGACTTTC
>.|TRBJ2-7|TRBV11-2|.
CASSSSRGSPAHEQYF
TGTGCCAGCAGCTCCTCAAGGGGTTCCCCCGCCCATGAGCAGTACTTC
>.|TRBJ2-7|TRBV6-5|TRBD1
CASGPGTGHSYEQYF
TGTGCCAGCGGACCCGGGACAGGGCACTCCTACGAGCAGTACTTC
>few|TRBJ1-1|TRBV10-3|.
CAISWQGLRTEAFF
TGTGCCATCAGTTGGCAGGGCCTTCGGACTGAAGCTTTCTTT
>.|TRBJ2-5|TRBV6-5|.
CASSFDGGETQYF
TGTGCCAGCAGTTTTGACGGGGGAGAGACCCAGTACTTC
>.|TRBJ1-4|TRBV15|.
CATSRTTGATNEKLFF
TGTGCCACCAGCAGAACTACAGGCGCAACTAATGAAAAACTGTTTTTT
>.|TRBJ1-4|TRBV27|.
CATKRLRDEKLFF
TGTGCCACCAAAAGACTCAGGGATGAAAAACTGTTTTTT
>once|TRBJ2-3|TRBV4-1|.
CASSQEEGGGTQYF
TGCGCCAGCAGCCAAGAGGAGGGGGGAGGGACGCAGTATTTT
>few|TRBJ2-5|TRBV28|TRBD1
CASSFLPRARDRGQETQYF
TGTGCCAGCAGTTTCCTACCCCGTGCCCGGGACAGGGGACAAGAGACCCAGTACTTC
>few|TRBJ2-3|TRBV7-8|TRBD2
CASSFWGRGNFSHTDTQYF
TGTGCCAGCAGCTTTTGGGGGAGGGGTAATTTTTCACACACAGATACGCAGTATTTT
>.|TRBJ1-2|TRBV29-1|TRBD1
CSVGDRGGYGYTF
TGCAGCGTTGGGGACAGGGGTGGCTATGGCTACACCTTC
>.|TRBJ1-5|TRBV6-1|.
CASSEAWFSQPQHF
TGTGCCAGCAGTGAAGCCTGGTTTAGTCAGCCCCAGCATTTT
>.|TRBJ1-3|TRBV7-6|TRBD1
CASSAREDRVRNTIYF
TGTGCCAGCAGCGCGCGTGAAGACAGGGTTAGAAACACCATATATTTT
>.|TRBJ2-1|TRBV4-1|TRBD2
CASSQTPGGLWYNEQFF
TGCGCCAGCAGCCAAACTCCGGGGGGGCTGTGGTACAATGAGCAGTTCTTC
>.|TRBJ1-2|TRBV7-9|.
CASRNVVRDGYTF
TGTGCCAGCAGAAACGTGGTCAGGGATGGCTACACCTTC
>.|TRBJ1-1|TRBV28|TRBD1
CASSIPRDRGTEAFF
TGTGCCAGCAGTATCCCCCGGGACAGGGGTACTGAAGCTTTCTTT
>few|TRBJ2-3|TRBV5-1|.
CASSYSDALGPDTQYF
TGCGCCAGCAGCTATTCTGACGCCCTAGGTCCAGATACGCAGTATTTT